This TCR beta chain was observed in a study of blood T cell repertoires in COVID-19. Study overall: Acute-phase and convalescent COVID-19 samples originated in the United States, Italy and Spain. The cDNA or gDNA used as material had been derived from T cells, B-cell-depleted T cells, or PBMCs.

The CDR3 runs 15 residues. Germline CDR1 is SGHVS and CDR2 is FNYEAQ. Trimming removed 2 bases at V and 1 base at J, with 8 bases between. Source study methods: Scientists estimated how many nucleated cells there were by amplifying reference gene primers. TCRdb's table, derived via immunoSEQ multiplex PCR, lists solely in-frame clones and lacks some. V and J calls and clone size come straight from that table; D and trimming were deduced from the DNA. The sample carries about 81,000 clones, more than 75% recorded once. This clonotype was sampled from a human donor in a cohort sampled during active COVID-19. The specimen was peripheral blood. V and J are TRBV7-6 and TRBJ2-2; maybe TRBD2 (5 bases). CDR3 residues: CASSLYGENTGELFF. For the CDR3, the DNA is TGTGCCAGCAGCTTATACGGGGAGAACACCGGGGAGCTGTTTTTT.